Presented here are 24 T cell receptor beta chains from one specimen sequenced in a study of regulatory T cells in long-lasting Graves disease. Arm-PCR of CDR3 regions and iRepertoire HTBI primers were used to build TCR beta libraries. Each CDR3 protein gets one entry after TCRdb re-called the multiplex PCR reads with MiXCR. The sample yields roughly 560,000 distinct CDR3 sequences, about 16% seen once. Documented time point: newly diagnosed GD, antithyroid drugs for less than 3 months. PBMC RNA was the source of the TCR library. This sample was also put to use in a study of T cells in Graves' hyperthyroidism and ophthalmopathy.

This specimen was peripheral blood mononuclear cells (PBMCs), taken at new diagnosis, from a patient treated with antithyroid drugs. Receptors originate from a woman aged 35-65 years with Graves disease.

CDR3 amino acids: CAWSDDGGGNSPLHF. The CDR3 coding sequence is TGTGCCTGGAGTGATGATGGGGGGGGTAATTCACCCCTCCACTTT. The J gene is TRBJ1-6, the V gene TRBV30; tentative D call: TRBD1 (5 bases). Germline V gene sequence: CDR1 GTSNPN, CDR2 SVGIG (reference sequence). This CDR3 has 15 amino acids. Deletions cut 1 base from V and 6 bases from J, with 13 bases between. The variable domain in full, completed from reference TRBV30 and TRBJ1-6, reads SQTIHQWPATLVQPVGSPLSLECTVEGTSNPNLYWYRQAAGRGLQLLFYSVGIGQISSEVPQNLSASRPQDRQFILSSKKLLLSDSGFYLCAWSDDGGGNSPLHFGNGTRLTVT.

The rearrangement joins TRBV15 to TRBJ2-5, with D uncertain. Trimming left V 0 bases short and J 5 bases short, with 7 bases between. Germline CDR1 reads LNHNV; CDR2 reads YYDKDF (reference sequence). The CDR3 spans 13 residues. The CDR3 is CATSREVRETQYF. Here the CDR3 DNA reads TGTGCCACCAGCAGAGAAGTACGGGAGACCCAGTACTTC.

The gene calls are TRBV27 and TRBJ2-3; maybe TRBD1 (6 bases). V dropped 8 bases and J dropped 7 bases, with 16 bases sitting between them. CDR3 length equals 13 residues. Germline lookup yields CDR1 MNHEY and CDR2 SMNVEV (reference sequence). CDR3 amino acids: CASHPQGLNTQYF. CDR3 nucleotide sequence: TGTGCCAGCCACCCACAGGGTCTCAATACGCAGTATTTT.

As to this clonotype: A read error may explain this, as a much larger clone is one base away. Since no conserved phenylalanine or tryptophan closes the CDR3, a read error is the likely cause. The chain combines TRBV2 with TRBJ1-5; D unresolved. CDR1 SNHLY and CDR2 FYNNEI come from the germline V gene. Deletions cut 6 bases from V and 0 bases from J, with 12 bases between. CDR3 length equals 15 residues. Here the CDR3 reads CASRTGLFSNQPQHS. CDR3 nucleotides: TGTGCCAGCAGAACCGGACTGTTTAGCAATCAGCCCCAGCATTCT.

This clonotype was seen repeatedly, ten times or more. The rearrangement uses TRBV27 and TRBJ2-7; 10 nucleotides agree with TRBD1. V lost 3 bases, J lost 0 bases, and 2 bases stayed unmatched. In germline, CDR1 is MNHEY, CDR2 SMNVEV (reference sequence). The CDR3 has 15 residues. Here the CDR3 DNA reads TGTGCCAGCAGTTTCGGACAGGGGGGCTCCTACGAGCAGTACTTC. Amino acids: CASSFGQGGSYEQYF.

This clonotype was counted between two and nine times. DNA for the CDR3: TGTGCCATCAAGCAGGGAAGAGATACGCAGTATTTT. Translation gives CAIKQGRDTQYF. The chain joins TRBV10-3 to TRBJ2-3; a weak D match, TRBD1 (5 bases). This CDR3 is 12 amino acids long. V shed 7 bases and J shed 5 bases, with 10 bases lying between them. Germline V gene data show CDR1 as ENHRY and CDR2 as SYGVKD.

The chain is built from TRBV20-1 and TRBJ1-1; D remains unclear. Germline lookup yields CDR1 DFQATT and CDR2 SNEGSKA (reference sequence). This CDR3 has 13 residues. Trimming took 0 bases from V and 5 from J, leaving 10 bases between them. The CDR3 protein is CSARDVGRTEAFF. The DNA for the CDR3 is TGCAGTGCTAGAGATGTAGGGAGGACTGAAGCTTTCTTT.

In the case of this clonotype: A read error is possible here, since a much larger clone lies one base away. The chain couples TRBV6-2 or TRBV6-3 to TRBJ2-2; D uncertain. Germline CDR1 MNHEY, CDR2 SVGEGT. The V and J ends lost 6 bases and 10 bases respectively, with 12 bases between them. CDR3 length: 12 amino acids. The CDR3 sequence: CASSQDREELFF. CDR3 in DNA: TGTGCCAGCAGCCAAGATAGGGAGGAGCTGTTTTTT.

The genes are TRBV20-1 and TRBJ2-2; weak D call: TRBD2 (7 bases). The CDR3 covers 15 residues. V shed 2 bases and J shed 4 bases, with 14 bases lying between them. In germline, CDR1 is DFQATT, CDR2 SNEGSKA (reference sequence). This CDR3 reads CSARSGGQPTGELFF. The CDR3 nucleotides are TGCAGTGCTAGATCCGGGGGGCAGCCCACCGGGGAGCTGTTTTTT.

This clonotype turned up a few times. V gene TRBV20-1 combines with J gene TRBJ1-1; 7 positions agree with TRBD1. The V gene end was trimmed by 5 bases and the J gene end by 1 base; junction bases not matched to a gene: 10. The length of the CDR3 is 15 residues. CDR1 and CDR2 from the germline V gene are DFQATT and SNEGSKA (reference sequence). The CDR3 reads CSAVGYRGTNTEAFF. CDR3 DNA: TGCAGTGCTGTGGGGTACAGGGGTACGAACACTGAAGCTTTCTTT.

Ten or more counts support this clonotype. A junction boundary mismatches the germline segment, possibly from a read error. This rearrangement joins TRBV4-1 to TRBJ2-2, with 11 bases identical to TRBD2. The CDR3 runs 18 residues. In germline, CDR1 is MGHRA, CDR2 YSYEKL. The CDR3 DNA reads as TGTGCCAGCAGCCAAGATATCAATAGCGGGGGGGACACCGGGGAGCTGTTTTTT. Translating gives CASSQDINSGGDTGELFF.

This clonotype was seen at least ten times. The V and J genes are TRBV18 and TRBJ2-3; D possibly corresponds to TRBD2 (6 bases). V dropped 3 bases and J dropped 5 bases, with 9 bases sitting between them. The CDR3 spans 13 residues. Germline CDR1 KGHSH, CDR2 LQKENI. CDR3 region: CASSPSGLDTQYF. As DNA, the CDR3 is TGTGCCAGCTCACCGTCGGGACTAGATACGCAGTATTTT. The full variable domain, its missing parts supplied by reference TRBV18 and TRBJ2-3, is NAGVMQNPRHLVRRRGQEARLRCSPMKGHSHVYWYRQLPEEGLKFMVYLQKENIIDESGMPKERFSAEFPKEGPSILRIQQVVRGDSAAYFCASSPSGLDTQYFGPGTRLTVL.

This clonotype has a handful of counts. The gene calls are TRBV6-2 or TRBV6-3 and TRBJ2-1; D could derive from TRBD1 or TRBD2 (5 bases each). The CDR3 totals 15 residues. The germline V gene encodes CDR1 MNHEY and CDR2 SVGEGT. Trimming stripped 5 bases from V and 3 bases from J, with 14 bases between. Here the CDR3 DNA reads TGTGCCAGCAGTGAGGAGAGGGGCAGCTACAATGAGCAGTTCTTC. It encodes CASSEERGSYNEQFF.

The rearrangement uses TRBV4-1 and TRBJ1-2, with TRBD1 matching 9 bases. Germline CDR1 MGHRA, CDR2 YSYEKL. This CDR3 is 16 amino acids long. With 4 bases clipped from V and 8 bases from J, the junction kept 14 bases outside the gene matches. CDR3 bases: TGCGCCAGCAGCCTAACCCTGGACAGGGGATCGAGAGGCTACACCTTC. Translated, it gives CASSLTLDRGSRGYTF.

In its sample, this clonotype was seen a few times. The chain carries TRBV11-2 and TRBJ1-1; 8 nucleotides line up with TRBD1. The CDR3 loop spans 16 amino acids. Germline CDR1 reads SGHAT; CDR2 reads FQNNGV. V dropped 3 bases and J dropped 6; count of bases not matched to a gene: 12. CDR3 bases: TGTGCCAGCAGCTTTCAGGGGGCCCTCGTATCCTCTGAAGCTTTCTTT. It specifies CASSFQGALVSSEAFF.

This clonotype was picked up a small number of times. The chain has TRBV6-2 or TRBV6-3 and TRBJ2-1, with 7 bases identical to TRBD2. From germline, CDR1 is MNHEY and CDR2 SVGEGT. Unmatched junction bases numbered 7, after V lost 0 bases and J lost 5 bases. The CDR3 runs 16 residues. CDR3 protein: CASSYSRSRGDNEQFF. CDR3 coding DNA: TGTGCCAGCAGTTACTCCCGTAGTCGGGGGGACAATGAGCAGTTCTTC.

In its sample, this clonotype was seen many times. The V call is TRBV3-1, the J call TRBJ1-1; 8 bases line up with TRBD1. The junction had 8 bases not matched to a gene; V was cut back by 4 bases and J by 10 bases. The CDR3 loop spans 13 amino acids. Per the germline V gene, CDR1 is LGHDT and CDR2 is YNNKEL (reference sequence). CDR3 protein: CASSPGQGIRAFF. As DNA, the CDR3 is TGTGCCAGCAGCCCCGGACAGGGAATTAGAGCTTTCTTT.

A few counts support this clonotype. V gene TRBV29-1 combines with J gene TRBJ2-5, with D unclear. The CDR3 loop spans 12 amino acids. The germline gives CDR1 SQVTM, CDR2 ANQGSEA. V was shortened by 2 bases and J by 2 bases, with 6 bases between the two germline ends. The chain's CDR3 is CSVEIQQETQYF. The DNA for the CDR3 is TGCAGCGTTGAAATCCAGCAAGAGACCCAGTACTTC.

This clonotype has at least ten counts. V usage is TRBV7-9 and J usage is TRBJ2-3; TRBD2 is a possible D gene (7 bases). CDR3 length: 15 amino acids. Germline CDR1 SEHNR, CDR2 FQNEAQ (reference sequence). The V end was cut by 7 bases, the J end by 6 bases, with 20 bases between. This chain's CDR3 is CASTHRAGALDTQYF. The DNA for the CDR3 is TGTGCCAGCACCCACCGGGCGGGGGCGCTGGATACGCAGTATTTT.

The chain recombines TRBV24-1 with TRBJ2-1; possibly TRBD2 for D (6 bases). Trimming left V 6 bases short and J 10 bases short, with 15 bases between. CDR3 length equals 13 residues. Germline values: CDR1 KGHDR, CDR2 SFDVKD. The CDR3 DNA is TGTGCCACCAGTTCCCCGGGGGACCCAGAGCAGTTCTTC. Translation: CATSSPGDPEQFF.

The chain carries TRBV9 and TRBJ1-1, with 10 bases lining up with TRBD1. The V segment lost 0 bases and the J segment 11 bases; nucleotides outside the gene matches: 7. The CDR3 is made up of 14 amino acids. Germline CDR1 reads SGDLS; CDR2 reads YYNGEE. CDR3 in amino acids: CASSVEGTGAPAFF. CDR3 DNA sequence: TGTGCCAGCAGCGTAGAGGGGACAGGGGCCCCGGCTTTCTTT.

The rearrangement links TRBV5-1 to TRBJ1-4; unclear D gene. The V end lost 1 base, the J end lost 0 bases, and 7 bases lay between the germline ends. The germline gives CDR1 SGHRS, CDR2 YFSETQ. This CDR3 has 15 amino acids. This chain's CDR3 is CASSLTPTTNEKLFF. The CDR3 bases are TGCGCCAGCAGCTTGACCCCCACAACTAATGAAAAACTGTTTTTT.

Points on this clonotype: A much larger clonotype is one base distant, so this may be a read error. CDR3 DNA sequence: TGTGCCAGCAGCAAAGATGCCACCTATGGCTACACCTTC. Amino acids: CASSKDATYGYTF. The rearrangement uses TRBV7-2 and TRBJ1-2; no clear D. This CDR3 contains 13 residues. The V gene lost 5 bases and the J gene lost 4 bases, with 11 bases spanning the gap. Per the germline V gene, CDR1 is SGHTA and CDR2 is FQGNSA.

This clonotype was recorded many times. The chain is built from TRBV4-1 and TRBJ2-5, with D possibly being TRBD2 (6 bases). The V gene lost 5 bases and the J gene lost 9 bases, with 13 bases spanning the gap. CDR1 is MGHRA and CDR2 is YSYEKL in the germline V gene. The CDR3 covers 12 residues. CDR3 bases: TGCGCCAGCAGCGGGGGGACCGAACCCCAGTACTTC. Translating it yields CASSGGTEPQYF.